The 29 T cell receptor beta chains presented below share a single source sample, sequenced in a study of beta chain features in type 1 diabetes. For these receptors, no antigen is known. General study results and limits: Shorter TCRB CDR3s, moderately but significantly so, were found in Type 1 diabetes patients in all four CD4+ subsets.

Isolated RNA was reverse transcribed in full, so expressed TCRB transcripts were sequenced. TCRdb's copy holds only in-frame clones and misses some; the assay was immunoSEQ multiplex PCR. The data hold fewer than 450,000 clones, with roughly 14% observed a single time. Material: naive CD4+ T cells from blood. The receptors here all came from a woman aged 18 to 35 with type 1 diabetes.

This clone appeared a few times. Different DNA sequences within this sample yield the same CDR3. This chain connects TRBV18 to TRBJ1-5; D remains ambiguous. The CDR3 has 13 amino acids. CDR1 and CDR2 (germline): KGHSH, LQKENI. V lost 1 base and J lost 4, with 5 bases in between. The CDR3 DNA reads TGTGCCAGCTCACCACAGCGGAATCAGCCCCAGCATTTT. It yields the protein CASSPQRNQPQHF.

This clone was picked up a small number of times. This specimen includes other DNA sequences encoding the same CDR3. The chain is built from TRBV5-1 and TRBJ1-1; a possible D gene is TRBD1 (5 bases). The length of the CDR3 is 13 residues. The germline CDR1 and CDR2 sequences are SGHRS and YFSETQ. V lost 2 bases to trimming and J lost 1 base, with 6 bases between them. The CDR3 reads CASSFTGNTEAFF. CDR3 sequence (DNA): TGCGCCAGCAGCTTTACAGGGAACACTGAAGCTTTCTTT.

This clone came up a few times. J is TRBJ1-1 and V is TRBV9; D remains ambiguous. Per germline, CDR1 SGDLS and CDR2 YYNGEE. Between the trimmed V and J ends, which lost 1 base and 0 bases, there was a span of 4 bases. The CDR3 consists of 13 residues. The CDR3 DNA follows: TGTGCCAGCAGCGTACACATGAACACTGAAGCTTTCTTT. Amino acid sequence: CASSVHMNTEAFF.

The table lists this clone with a few counts. J is TRBJ2-5 and V is TRBV14, with TRBD2 matching over 9 bases. This CDR3 spans 15 amino acids. Germline loops: CDR1 SGHDN, CDR2 FVKESK. V lost 1 base to trimming and J lost 4 bases; unmatched junction nucleotides: 4. The CDR3 DNA reads as TGTGCCAGCAGCCAAGGGCTAGCGGGATCAGAGACCCAGTACTTC. It translates to CASSQGLAGSETQYF.

The DNA for the CDR3 is TGTGCCAGCAGCTTAGCCGGGACTAGCGGGAGGGTCAATGAGCAGTTCTTC. This sequence encodes CASSLAGTSGRVNEQFF. The J gene is TRBJ2-1, the V gene TRBV7-2; 16 positions match TRBD2. The trim removed 0 bases at V and 6 bases at J, leaving 2 bases unmatched. The CDR3 length is 17 residues. CDR1 is SGHTA and CDR2 is FQGNSA in the germline V gene.

V usage is TRBV18 and J usage is TRBJ2-2; unclear D gene. Germline CDR1 and CDR2: KGHSH and LQKENI. The V gene lost 3 bases and the J gene lost 3 bases, with 8 bases spanning the gap. The CDR3 extends over 14 amino acids. CDR3 in amino acids: CASSPVGDTGELFF. The CDR3 region has the DNA TGTGCCAGCTCACCGGTCGGAGACACCGGGGAGCTGTTTTTT.

This clone was recorded only once. J is TRBJ2-5 and V is TRBV29-1; D is perhaps TRBD2 (5 bases). V lost 4 bases to trimming and J lost 4 bases, with 10 bases between them. Germline-derived CDR1 and CDR2 are SQVTM and ANQGSEA. There are 12 residues in the CDR3. CDR3 amino acids: CSVGGLRETQYF. The CDR3 region has the DNA TGCAGCGTTGGAGGGTTGAGAGAGACCCAGTACTTC.

This clone came up a few times. The chain links TRBV30 to TRBJ2-5; the D is unclear. Per the germline V gene, CDR1 is GTSNPN and CDR2 is SVGIG (reference sequence). The CDR3 consists of 11 residues. The ends were cut back, 0 bases at V and 5 bases at J, with 4 bases in the middle. As DNA, the CDR3 is TGTGCCTGGAGTGTATATGAGACCCAGTACTTC. Amino acid sequence: CAWSVYETQYF.

The chain is built from TRBV11-2 and TRBJ2-3, with TRBD2 identical over 7 bases. Germline V gene data show CDR1 as SGHAT and CDR2 as FQNNGV. With V trimmed by 1 base and J by 4 bases, 2 bases remained unmatched. CDR3 length: 14 amino acids. CDR3 amino acids: CASSLAGGSDTQYF. The CDR3 DNA sequence: TGTGCCAGCAGCTTAGCGGGAGGATCAGATACGCAGTATTTT. Using reference TRBV11-2 and TRBJ2-3 for the parts outside the CDR3, the full variable domain is EAGVAQSPRYKIIEKRQSVAFWCNPISGHATLYWYQQILGQGPKLLIQFQNNGVVDDSQLPKDRFSAERLKGVDSTLKIQPAKLEDSAVYLCASSLAGGSDTQYFGPGTRLTVL.

This clone was recorded at least ten times. The chain's CDR3 is CSVDPLSYNEQFF. As DNA, the CDR3 is TGCAGCGTTGACCCTCTCTCCTACAATGAGCAGTTCTTC. The V and J genes are TRBV29-1 and TRBJ2-1; D gene ambiguous. Looked up from germline, CDR1 is SQVTM and CDR2 is ANQGSEA. This CDR3 has 13 amino acids. With 3 bases removed from V and 0 bases from J, the gap between germline ends came to 6 bases.

The rearrangement uses TRBV7-2 and TRBJ2-3; 8 nucleotides line up with TRBD2. Per germline, CDR1 SGHTA and CDR2 FQGNSA. V lost 7 bases, J lost 1 base, and 7 bases stayed unmatched. This CDR3 region has 15 residues. The CDR3 nucleotides are TGTGCCAGCACCCCCGGGGGGGCCCGCACAGATACGCAGTATTTT. Encoded protein: CASTPGGARTDTQYF.

This clone has only a few counts. The V and J genes are TRBV18 and TRBJ2-7, with TRBD1 matching over 11 bases. The CDR3 is made up of 15 amino acids. Losses at the gene ends were 4 bases for V and 3 bases for J; bases not matched to a gene: 5. The germline CDR1 and CDR2 sequences are KGHSH and LQKENI. CDR3: CASSQGTGGRYEQYF. The CDR3 coding sequence is TGTGCCAGCTCACAAGGGACAGGGGGACGCTACGAGCAGTACTTC. The entire variable domain, with the rest obtained from reference TRBV18 and TRBJ2-7, is as follows: NAGVMQNPRHLVRRRGQEARLRCSPMKGHSHVYWYRQLPEEGLKFMVYLQKENIIDESGMPKERFSAEFPKEGPSILRIQQVVRGDSAAYFCASSQGTGGRYEQYFGPGTRLTVT.

The chain carries TRBV12-5 and TRBJ2-1; maybe TRBD1 (5 bases). The CDR3 covers 14 residues. V shed 1 base and J shed 6 bases, with 10 bases lying between them. Per the germline V gene, CDR1 is LGHNT and CDR2 is FRNRAP. DNA for the CDR3: TGTGCTAGTGGTTTGGAACAGGATAGCAATGAGCAGTTCTTC. Its protein is CASGLEQDSNEQFF.

In its sample, this clone was seen a few times. The chain combines TRBV15 with TRBJ2-7; 8 nucleotides agree with TRBD2. The CDR3 extends over 16 amino acids. CDR1 and CDR2 from the germline V gene are LNHNV and YYDKDF (reference sequence). Trimming at V came to 1 base and at J to 4 bases, leaving 9 bases not matched to a gene. CDR3 loop: CATSRATLADRYEQYF. As DNA, the CDR3 is TGTGCCACCAGCAGAGCTACACTAGCGGACCGTTACGAGCAGTACTTC.

This chain links TRBV4-3 with TRBJ2-1; TRBD2 matches 9 bases. The junction had 7 bases not matched to a gene; V was cut back by 0 bases and J by 7 bases. This CDR3 is built from 16 residues. From germline, CDR1 is LGHNA and CDR2 YSLEER. CDR3 residues: CASSQDGGRAWNEQFF. CDR3 coding DNA: TGCGCCAGCAGCCAAGACGGCGGGAGGGCCTGGAATGAGCAGTTCTTC.

This clone was found a few times. The chain joins TRBV30 to TRBJ1-2; perhaps TRBD1 as D (5 bases). The germline V gene has CDR1 GTSNPN and CDR2 SVGIG (reference sequence). The CDR3 totals 12 residues. The V end was cut by 2 bases, the J end by 13 bases, with 17 bases between. The CDR3 loop is CAWSPKSTVLTF. CDR3 nucleotides: TGTGCCTGGAGTCCAAAGTCGACAGTTCTCACCTTC.

About this clone itself: The junction shows a germline mismatch at one end, possibly a read error. This sequence joins TRBV9 and TRBJ1-1; D uncertain. The CDR3 length is 15 residues. The germline V gene has CDR1 SGDLS and CDR2 YYNGEE. The CDR3 DNA reads as TGCCCCAAGCTAGGAGATCCTGCCACGGGGACTGAAGCTTTCTTT. Its translation: CPKLGDPATGTEAFF. Using reference TRBV9 and TRBJ1-1 for the parts outside the CDR3, the full variable domain is DSGVTQTPKHLITATGQRVTLRCSPRSGDLSVYWYQQSLDQGLQFLIQYYNGEERAKGNILERFSAQQFPDLHSELNLSSLELGDSALYFCPKLGDPATGTEAFFGQGTRLTVV.

This clone was detected only a few times. CDR3 in amino acids: CASSKGGQYNEQFF. CDR3 bases: TGTGCCAGTAGTAAGGGGGGACAGTACAATGAGCAGTTCTTC. The chain combines TRBV19 with TRBJ2-1, with D possibly matching TRBD1 (7 bases). V gave up 4 bases and J gave up 4 bases, with 11 bases separating them. This CDR3 is built from 14 residues. Germline V CDR1 and CDR2: LNHDA, SQIVND (reference sequence).

This clone turned up a few times. The chain links TRBV9 to TRBJ2-3; D is possibly TRBD2 (6 bases). The CDR3 has 15 amino acids. In germline, CDR1 is SGDLS, CDR2 YYNGEE. The ends were cut back, 4 bases at V and 0 bases at J, with 12 bases in the middle. The CDR3 nucleotides are TGTGCCAGCAGCCCTTACGGGGGTAGCACAGATACGCAGTATTTT. Protein product: CASSPYGGSTDTQYF. Complete variable domain (other parts from reference TRBV9 and TRBJ2-3): DSGVTQTPKHLITATGQRVTLRCSPRSGDLSVYWYQQSLDQGLQFLIQYYNGEERAKGNILERFSAQQFPDLHSELNLSSLELGDSALYFCASSPYGGSTDTQYFGPGTRLTVL.

This clone has only a few counts. CDR3 sequence (DNA): TGTGCCTGGAGTGTAGCGGGGGCCGGCCTCTACGAGCAGTACTTC. Protein: CAWSVAGAGLYEQYF. The chain employs TRBV30 and TRBJ2-7; 8 bases fit TRBD2. This CDR3 has 15 amino acids. Germline CDR1 is GTSNPN and CDR2 is SVGIG (reference sequence). V lost 0 bases and J lost 3; bases outside the gene matches: 7.

The sample holds a few counts of this clone. The gene calls are TRBV18 and TRBJ2-7, with 8 bases lining up with TRBD1. J was trimmed by 2 bases and V by 0 bases; bases with no gene match: 3. This CDR3 is 15 amino acids long. Germline values: CDR1 KGHSH, CDR2 LQKENI. CDR3: CASSPPGTGPYEQYF. Here the CDR3 DNA reads TGTGCCAGCTCACCACCGGGGACAGGTCCCTACGAGCAGTACTTC.

The rearrangement uses TRBV11-3 and TRBJ2-5, with 7 bases that match TRBD1. This CDR3 is built from 12 residues. The V and J ends lost 5 bases and 4 bases, in that order; junction bases with no gene match: 1. The germline CDR1 and CDR2 sequences are SGHNT and YENEEA. CDR3 nucleotide sequence: TGTGCCAGCAGCCGGGACAGAGAGACCCAGTACTTC. Its translation: CASSRDRETQYF.

The chain links TRBV29-1 to TRBJ2-1; D possibly corresponds to TRBD2 (6 bases). CDR3 length: 16 amino acids. Germline V lookup: CDR1 SQVTM, CDR2 ANQGSEA. The V end lost 4 bases, the J end lost 2 bases, and 18 bases lay between the germline ends. In DNA, the CDR3 is TGCAGCGTTGCCGGAACCGCTAGCGTCGCCTACAATGAGCAGTTCTTC. It translates to CSVAGTASVAYNEQFF.

About this clone itself: Because the CDR3's place on the DNA is in doubt, the DNA is left out and the CDR3 is given as listed by TCRdb. J is TRBJ2-2 and V is TRBV29-1; TRBD2 is the table's D call and was not checked against the DNA. The CDR3 numbers 16 amino acids, ends counted. Germline V lookup: CDR1 SQVTM, CDR2 ANQGSEA. The CDR3 sequence is CSVCGSGLRTPGSCFF.

The chain has TRBV30 and TRBJ2-4; maybe TRBD2 (5 bases). Germline CDR1 and CDR2: GTSNPN and SVGIG (reference sequence). V shed 0 bases and J shed 0 bases, with 15 bases lying between them. CDR3 length equals 17 residues. CDR3: CAWSVVRTSLAKNIQYF. The CDR3 DNA follows: TGTGCCTGGAGTGTGGTCCGGACTTCACTAGCCAAAAACATTCAGTACTTC.

The rearrangement joins TRBV27 to TRBJ2-1; TRBD2 agrees at 10 bases. The germline gives CDR1 MNHEY, CDR2 SMNVEV (reference sequence). V dropped 10 bases and J dropped 3; count of bases not matched to a gene: 6. The CDR3 is 14 residues long. CDR3 nucleotide sequence: TGTGCCACCAAAGCGGGAGGGGACTACAATGAGCAGTTCTTC. Its translation: CATKAGGDYNEQFF.

The chain joins TRBV18 to TRBJ2-2, with a possible D match to TRBD1 (5 bases). Trimming shortened V by 0 bases and J by 5 bases, and 7 bases separated the two germline ends. The length of the CDR3 is 14 residues. Germline loops: CDR1 KGHSH, CDR2 LQKENI. CDR3 residues: CASSPPTGTGELFF. CDR3 DNA sequence: TGTGCCAGCTCACCACCCACAGGAACCGGGGAGCTGTTTTTT.

The rearrangement joins TRBV19 to TRBJ2-5; TRBD2 matches at 7 bases. V was pared by 6 bases and J by 7 bases, with 11 bases of the junction left unmatched. CDR1 is LNHDA, CDR2 SQIVND, per germline (reference sequence). This CDR3 region has 14 residues. The CDR3 DNA is TGTGCCAGTAGGCCCGGAGGCGGGGAGGGGACCCAGTACTTC. Translated, it gives CASRPGGGEGTQYF.

The CDR3 is CASTHGTGATEAFF. The CDR3 bases are TGTGCCAGCACCCATGGTACAGGGGCCACTGAAGCTTTCTTT. The chain links TRBV7-2 to TRBJ1-1; 7 positions agree with TRBD1. The CDR3 spans 14 residues. V dropped 7 bases and J dropped 4; count of bases not matched to a gene: 9. Germline V gives CDR1 SGHTA, CDR2 FQGNSA.